The entry below gives a single TCR beta chain sequence along with its context. The antigen is undetermined. J lost 5 bases, V lost 6 bases, and 6 bases had no gene match. CDR3 length: 15 amino acids. Germline V gives CDR1 KGHDR, CDR2 SFDVKD. The data were obtained in a study of T cell responses to AZD1222 COVID-19 vaccine. Study observations and caveats: Donors were chiefly white British, with a greater number of females, and clonal diversity was perhaps underestimated. Increased Spike-specific TCR breadth and depth were observed after two AZD1222 doses. A reported finding is that nearly half of spike-specific TCRs target unmutated variant regions.

Assay used: immunoSEQ multiplex PCR; TCRdb lists only in-frame clones, some missing. Of 200,000 to 250,000 clones in the sample, roughly 94% are singletons; the top ten hold around 1.8%. The chain uses TRBV24-1 and TRBJ2-2, with 9 bases that match TRBD1. Specimen: peripheral blood, collected 28 days after the second dose of the MenACWY control vaccine. The sequence was collected from an adult who received the MenACWY meningococcal vaccine as a control. The CDR3 loop reads CATSFRDRDTGELFF. The CDR3 bases are TGTGCCACCAGTTTTAGGGACAGGGATACCGGGGAGCTGTTTTTT.